The T cell receptor (beta chain) described here comes from a study of cytomegalovirus exposure and HLA in healthy donors. Notes on this clone: Its antigen is unidentified.

Study observations and caveats: Reports described diagnosis of cytomegalovirus status by the classifier as highly specific and sensitive.

A 120-subject validation cohort, separate from the roughly 670-subject first cohort, supplied the donors. Germline V gives CDR1 SEHNR, CDR2 FQNEAQ (reference sequence). Deletions cut 4 bases from V and 4 bases from J, with 22 bases between. This CDR3 has 17 residues. Profiling relied on immunoSEQ multiplex PCR, and the TCRdb table lists in-frame clones only, not all of them. Of 220,000 or so clones listed, 75% to 95% are singletons. Sample: PBMCs. This receptor was obtained from a woman under 30 in good health and CMV-seronegative. The chain recombines TRBV7-9 with TRBJ2-5; possible D gene TRBD1, 8 bases. This CDR3 reads CASSSPRTGREGETQYF. The CDR3 DNA follows: TGTGCCAGCAGCTCTCCTCGGACAGGGAGGGAAGGAGAGACCCAGTACTTC.